The 28 T cell receptor beta chains given below trace back to one sample, sequenced in a study of glioma-infiltrating T cells (dated by TCRdb to about 2016). Instrument on record: Illumina MiSeq. The iRepertoire nested amplicon-rescue multiplex PCR (arm-PCR) platform was used to amplify TCR alpha and beta CDR3 regions from RNA. The public reads were reanalyzed by TCRdb: fastp trimming at Q25, MiXCR alignment, in-frame beta chains only. Identical CDR3 proteins give one entry, which carries the most common genes and DNA. The sample includes around 390,000 distinct CDR3 sequences, with around 45% observed a single time. The ten largest clonotypes hold more than 10% of the sample. Sequenced material: glioma tissue, nonneoplastic brain tissue, or PBMCs (not recorded which). These TCRs come from a human donor with low-grade glioma or glioblastoma, undergoing nonglioma brain surgery, or in good health (not recorded which).

This chain uses TRBV20-1 with TRBJ1-1; D gene uncertain. CDR1 DFQATT and CDR2 SNEGSKA come from the germline V gene (reference sequence). Trimming removed 6 bases from V and 9 bases from J, with 11 bases in between. The CDR3 is 10 residues long. In DNA form, the CDR3 reads TGCAGTGCATCCGAGAGGAAAGCTTTCTTT. Translated, it gives CSASERKAFF.

There are a few counts of this clonotype. V usage is TRBV6-5 and J usage is TRBJ2-2; the D call may be TRBD1 or TRBD2 (6 bases each). The CDR3 extends over 15 amino acids. Germline CDR1 is MNHEY and CDR2 is SVGAGI. Trimming took 0 bases from V and 5 from J, leaving 10 bases between them. The CDR3, as DNA: TGTGCCAGCAGTTACTCAGGGGGGCTTACCGGGGAGCTGTTTTTT. It encodes CASSYSGGLTGELFF.

The chain employs TRBV29-1 and TRBJ2-7, with 8 bases aligning to TRBD2. V gave up 2 bases and J gave up 3 bases; unmatched junction bases: 9. The CDR3 spans 15 residues. Germline V lookup: CDR1 SQVTM, CDR2 ANQGSEA. CDR3 in DNA: TGCAGCGTTGAAAGGGGTCCGGGAGGGGGCTACGAGCAGTACTTC. It translates to CSVERGPGGGYEQYF.

The chain uses TRBV7-2 and TRBJ2-3; TRBD2 matches at 7 bases. This CDR3 comprises 16 residues. Germline V CDR1 and CDR2: SGHTA, FQGNSA. V was pared by 4 bases and J by 4 bases, with 11 bases of the junction left unmatched. CDR3 sequence reads: CASSSGWGRAPDTQYF. In nucleotides, the CDR3 is TGTGCCAGCAGCTCTGGATGGGGGAGGGCCCCAGATACGCAGTATTTT. Full variable domain (outside the CDR3, taken from reference TRBV7-2 and TRBJ2-3): GAGVSQSPSNKVTEKGKDVELRCDPISGHTALYWYRQSLGQGLEFLIYFQGNSAPDKSGLPSDRFSAERTGGSVSTLTIQRTQQEDSAVYLCASSSGWGRAPDTQYFGPGTRLTVL.

The chain recombines TRBV7-6 with TRBJ2-1, with 10 nucleotides matching TRBD2. The CDR3 runs to 16 residues. Germline-derived CDR1 and CDR2 are SGHVS and FNYEAQ. Trimming removed 5 bases from V and 4 bases from J; junction bases left unmatched: 8. This CDR3 is CASSPFLAGVYNEQFF. The CDR3 coding sequence is TGTGCCAGCAGCCCATTCCTAGCGGGAGTGTACAATGAGCAGTTCTTC.

The chain combines TRBV3-1 with TRBJ1-4; D is unresolved. CDR1 and CDR2 (germline): LGHDT, YNNKEL (reference sequence). Between the trimmed V and J ends, which lost 1 base and 8 bases, there was a span of 14 bases. The CDR3 sequence is 15 residues long. The CDR3 loop is CASSQGSRAGEKLFF. CDR3 DNA sequence: TGTGCCAGCAGCCAAGGTTCCCGAGCGGGCGAAAAACTGTTTTTT.

Of note for this clonotype: Given a much more abundant clone one base away, this may be a read error. CDR3 sequence (DNA): TGTGCCAGCACCCGGGCTCGAGTGACTGAAGCTTTCTTT. It specifies CASTRARVTEAFF. The chain recombines TRBV27 with TRBJ1-1; D is ambiguous. Trimming shortened V by 7 bases and J by 5 bases, and 14 bases separated the two germline ends. The CDR3 totals 13 residues. Germline-derived CDR1 and CDR2 are MNHEY and SMNVEV (reference sequence).

The chain joins TRBV6-6 to TRBJ2-3; TRBD2 aligns across 7 bases. This CDR3 contains 14 residues. Looked up from germline, CDR1 is MNHNY and CDR2 is SVGAGI (reference sequence). The ends lost 6 bases at V and 6 bases at J; junction bases unmatched: 9. The CDR3 reads CASSPGGNGDTQYF. In DNA form, the CDR3 reads TGTGCCAGCAGCCCCGGGGGGAACGGGGATACGCAGTATTTT.

In its sample, this clonotype was seen many times. V and J are TRBV7-2 and TRBJ2-7, with 11 positions matching TRBD2. The germline V gene encodes CDR1 SGHTA and CDR2 FQGNSA. The CDR3 has 15 residues. V was clipped by 5 bases and J by 3 bases; unmatched bases: 6. In DNA form, the CDR3 reads TGTGCCAGCAGCACTACTAGCGGGGGCCACTACGAGCAGTACTTC. Translation: CASSTTSGGHYEQYF.

Remarks on this clonotype: Sequence at one end of the junction differs from germline and may be a read error. The chain recombines TRBV7-2 with TRBJ2-7; 7 bases are shared with TRBD1. The germline gives CDR1 SGHTA, CDR2 FQGNSA. The CDR3 loop spans 11 amino acids. Here the CDR3 DNA reads TGTGCCAGCAGCTCCCGACAGGGTAAGGCCTTC. Translating gives CASSSRQGKAF.

This clonotype was observed at least ten times. This rearrangement joins TRBV6-2 or TRBV6-3 to TRBJ2-5; weak D call: TRBD2 (5 bases). CDR3 length: 12 residues. Germline V CDR1 and CDR2: MNHEY, SVGEGT. Trimming took off 7 bases at V and 5 bases at J, with 11 bases between the two ends. CDR3 DNA sequence: TGTGCCAGCAAAGCGGAGGCGGAGACCCAGTACTTC. It is translated as CASKAEAETQYF.

This clonotype has more than one count but fewer than ten. The chain is built from TRBV20-1 and TRBJ2-7, with D perhaps TRBD1 or TRBD2 (6 bases each). With 5 bases removed from V and 3 bases from J, the gap between germline ends came to 14 bases. The CDR3 totals 13 residues. Germline CDR1 is DFQATT and CDR2 is SNEGSKA (reference sequence). CDR3 DNA sequence: TGCAGTGCTCGAGGGGGGCCGGTCTACGAGCAGTACTTC. Its translation: CSARGGPVYEQYF.

This sequence joins TRBV27 and TRBJ2-1; 13 bases align to TRBD2. Germline values: CDR1 MNHEY, CDR2 SMNVEV (reference sequence). The CDR3 covers 16 residues. With 6 bases clipped from V and 8 bases from J, the junction kept 10 bases outside the gene matches. In nucleotides, the CDR3 is TGTGCCAGCAGCCAAAGGGGACTAGCGGGATTAGATGAGCAGTTCTTC. This gives the protein CASSQRGLAGLDEQFF.

There are many counts of this clonotype. V and J are TRBV25-1 and TRBJ2-3; 8 nucleotides line up with TRBD2. The junction had 5 bases not matched to a gene; V was cut back by 5 bases and J by 4 bases. CDR3 length equals 14 residues. CDR1 is MGHDK, CDR2 SYGVNS, per germline. The CDR3 is CASSSREDSDTQYF. For the CDR3, the DNA is TGTGCCAGCAGTTCGCGGGAGGACTCAGATACGCAGTATTTT.

The chain uses TRBV19 and TRBJ2-1, with D hard to call. The CDR3 consists of 16 residues. In germline, CDR1 is LNHDA, CDR2 SQIVND (reference sequence). V lost 2 bases and J 4 bases, leaving 15 bases between the germline ends. CDR3 nucleotides: TGTGCCAGTAGTATATCCGCTTATGCAGTTTACAATGAGCAGTTCTTC. It is translated as CASSISAYAVYNEQFF.

The chain links TRBV4-2 to TRBJ1-2; a possible D gene is TRBD1 (5 bases). Germline CDR1 LGHNA, CDR2 YNFKEQ. Trimming took off 0 bases at V and 6 bases at J, with 17 bases between the two ends. There are 16 residues in the CDR3. CDR3 residues: CASSQDFVRDDDGYTF. CDR3 DNA: TGTGCCAGCAGCCAAGATTTCGTTAGGGACGACGATGGCTACACCTTC.

Many counts were recorded for this clonotype. This chain uses TRBV15 with TRBJ2-1; D might be TRBD1 (6 bases). Trimming removed 0 bases at V and 4 bases at J, with 10 bases between. Germline CDR1 is LNHNV and CDR2 is YYDKDF (reference sequence). The CDR3 has 15 amino acids. The CDR3 is CATSRDRGLYNEQFF. The CDR3, as DNA: TGTGCCACCAGCAGAGACAGGGGCTTATACAATGAGCAGTTCTTC.

This chain uses TRBV6-5 with TRBJ2-7; tentatively, D is TRBD1 (6 bases). V gave up 2 bases and J gave up 2 bases, with 10 bases separating them. CDR1 and CDR2 from the germline V gene are MNHEY and SVGAGI. This CDR3 has 14 residues. In DNA, the CDR3 is TGTGCCAGCAGTTACCAGGGGTTTCCCTACGAGCAGTACTTC. Translated, it gives CASSYQGFPYEQYF.

This clonotype was seen repeatedly, ten times or more. The chain employs TRBV27 and TRBJ1-1; 8 bases match TRBD1. Per the germline V gene, CDR1 is MNHEY and CDR2 is SMNVEV (reference sequence). The CDR3 has 14 amino acids. V shed 5 bases and J 5 bases; nucleotides not matched to a gene: 7. DNA of the CDR3: TGTGCCAGCAGTCTTACAGGGGGAAGGACTGAAGCTTTCTTT. Its protein product is CASSLTGGRTEAFF.

The rearrangement uses TRBV7-2 and TRBJ2-6; D ambiguous. The CDR3 covers 14 residues. CDR1 is SGHTA, CDR2 FQGNSA, per germline. Trimming removed 2 bases from V and 8 bases from J, with 10 bases in between. The CDR3 nucleotides are TGTGCCAGCAGCTTATATCGGTCCTCCAACGTCCTGACTTTC. It codes for CASSLYRSSNVLTF.

This chain joins TRBV12-3 or TRBV12-4 and TRBJ2-3; TRBD2 aligns across 13 bases. The CDR3 consists of 18 residues. J lost 4 bases, V lost 10 bases, and 17 bases had no gene match. The CDR3 here is CATMGALRTSGRADTQYF. CDR3 DNA: TGTGCCACTATGGGAGCCCTGCGCACTAGCGGGAGGGCAGATACGCAGTATTTT.

This chain connects TRBV14 to TRBJ1-6, with D perhaps matching TRBD1 (5 bases). The ends were cut back, 7 bases at V and 9 bases at J, with 13 bases in the middle. CDR3 length: 13 residues. From germline, CDR1 is SGHDN and CDR2 FVKESK. DNA for the CDR3: TGTGCCAGCACACCGGGGGTTTCTTCACCCCTCCACTTT. Its translation is CASTPGVSSPLHF.

Turning to this clonotype: At one boundary the junction diverges from the germline segment, which might be a read error. The rearrangement uses TRBV6-5 and TRBJ2-5; 7 positions agree with TRBD1. This CDR3 has 16 amino acids. Germline CDR1 and CDR2: MNHEY and SVGAGI. The CDR3 spells CASGYSFGTAKETQYF. The CDR3 region has the DNA TGTGCCAGCGGTTACTCGTTTGGGACAGCTAAAGAGACCCAGTACTTC.

This clonotype was seen ten or more times. The rearrangement uses TRBV15 and TRBJ1-2, with no clear D. The V end lost 5 bases, the J end lost 3 bases, and 13 bases lay between the germline ends. The CDR3 is made up of 14 amino acids. Germline CDR1 reads LNHNV; CDR2 reads YYDKDF (reference sequence). The CDR3 region is CATSAGLPYYGYTF. The DNA of the CDR3 is TGTGCCACCAGCGCTGGGCTTCCCTACTATGGCTACACCTTC.

This clonotype has only a few counts. The V gene is TRBV19, the J gene TRBJ1-6; no definite D call. The CDR3 is 17 residues long. CDR1 is LNHDA and CDR2 is SQIVND in the germline V gene (reference sequence). Trimming removed 4 bases from V and 7 bases from J, with 20 bases in between. The CDR3 DNA sequence: TGTGCCAGTAGTACAAGACCGCTCCATTTCAGAAATTCACCCCTCCACTTT. It yields the protein CASSTRPLHFRNSPLHF.

CDR3 in DNA: TGTGCCAGCAGCCGGGAGGTCAGAACTAGCACAGATACGCAGTATTTT. It specifies CASSREVRTSTDTQYF. The gene calls are TRBV5-4 and TRBJ2-3; 7 bases align to TRBD2. Trimming removed 4 bases from V and 0 bases from J; junction bases left unmatched: 8. CDR1 and CDR2 from the germline V gene are SGHNT and YYREEE (reference sequence). This CDR3 region has 16 residues.

The J gene is TRBJ2-1, the V gene TRBV5-6, with 10 bases matching TRBD2. J was trimmed by 4 bases and V by 5 bases; bases with no gene match: 6. There are 15 residues in the CDR3. Germline lookup yields CDR1 SGHDT and CDR2 YYEEEE. The CDR3 protein is CASRSGLAAYNEQFF. Written as DNA, the CDR3 is TGTGCCAGCAGATCCGGACTAGCGGCTTACAATGAGCAGTTCTTC.

Notes on this clonotype: A read error may explain this, as a much larger clone is one base away. V gene TRBV6-5 combines with J gene TRBJ2-7; D is possibly TRBD1 (5 bases). The CDR3 is 12 amino acids. Germline V gene lookup returns CDR1 MNHEY and CDR2 SVGAGI. CDR3 nucleotides: TGTACCAGCAGTTCCGACAGTGACGAGCAGTACTTC. This sequence encodes CTSSSDSDEQYF.